The 8 T cell receptor beta chains presented below share a single source sample, sequenced in a study of cytomegalovirus exposure and HLA in healthy donors (dated by TCRdb to the late 2010s). Receptor amplification or capture employed the immunoSEQ multiplex PCR assay. Entries here come from immuneACCESS through TCRdb and include only in-frame sequences with V and J called. Some clones fail to appear in such tables; in the studies checked, an unresolved V gene covers under half of the shortfall, and the cause of the remainder is unknown. For this sample there are tens of thousands of clones; nearly 96% appear just once. The top ten constitute about 4.5% of the sample. Sequencing input: PBMCs. The origin of the receptors is a woman aged 18-30 years in good health and CMV-seropositive.

The chain couples TRBV30 to TRBJ2-7; TRBD1 matches at 7 bases. Per germline, CDR1 GTSNPN and CDR2 SVGIG (reference sequence). Trimming at V came to 3 bases and at J to 2 bases, leaving 10 bases not matched to a gene. This CDR3 is 15 amino acids long. The CDR3 nucleotides read TGTGCCTGGAGAGGAAAGGGGGCGAAGACCTACGAGCAGTACTTC. As protein: CAWRGKGAKTYEQYF.

The chain carries TRBV11-2 and TRBJ2-5, with D tentatively TRBD1 (7 bases). From germline, CDR1 is SGHAT and CDR2 FQNNGV. This CDR3 is 14 amino acids long. Trimming left V 2 bases short and J 4 bases short, with 11 bases between. CDR3: CASSLRQGGETQYF. The CDR3 nucleotides are TGTGCCAGCAGCTTAAGACAGGGAGGAGAGACCCAGTACTTC.

J is TRBJ2-1 and V is TRBV28; 10 nucleotides line up with TRBD2. The CDR3 consists of 15 residues. Trimming took 2 bases from V and 7 from J; bases not matched to a gene: 5. CDR1 is MDHEN and CDR2 is SYDVKM in the germline V gene. CDR3 amino acids: CASSLRLAGANEQFF. Written as DNA, the CDR3 is TGTGCCAGCAGTTTAAGGCTAGCGGGAGCGAATGAGCAGTTCTTC.

The chain links TRBV27 to TRBJ2-7; TRBD1 aligns across 8 bases. The junction had 8 bases not matched to a gene; V was cut back by 0 bases and J by 13 bases. The CDR3 has 13 amino acids. Per the germline V gene, CDR1 is MNHEY and CDR2 is SMNVEV (reference sequence). The DNA of the CDR3 is TGTGCCAGCAGTTTATCGTTCGGGACAGGATGCTACTTC. It specifies CASSLSFGTGCYF.

J is TRBJ2-3 and V is TRBV30; TRBD2 matches at 12 bases. The ends lost 3 bases at V and 1 base at J; junction bases unmatched: 8. The CDR3 runs 17 residues. Germline-derived CDR1 and CDR2 are GTSNPN and SVGIG (reference sequence). CDR3 loop: CAWSRLAGVSRTDTQYF. The CDR3 DNA reads as TGTGCCTGGAGCAGACTAGCGGGAGTATCCCGCACAGATACGCAGTATTTT.

The V call is TRBV21-1, the J call TRBJ2-7; the listed D gene, TRBD2, was not tested against the DNA. TRBV21-1 is a documented pseudogene. The length of the CDR3 is 15 residues. The CDR3 region has the DNA TGTGCCAGCAGCAGGCGCCTAGCGCAGCCCTACGAGCAGTACTTC. As protein: CASSRRLAQPYEQYF.

This sequence joins TRBV10-1 and TRBJ2-6; TRBD1 aligns across 9 bases. CDR1 WNHNN and CDR2 SYGVQD come from the germline V gene (reference sequence). The ends lost 6 bases at V and 1 base at J; junction bases unmatched: 7. The CDR3 covers 17 residues. The CDR3: CASRHGTGRSGANVLTF. The CDR3, as DNA: TGCGCCAGCAGGCACGGGACAGGGAGGTCTGGGGCCAACGTCCTGACTTTC.

This clone has only one observation. J is TRBJ2-1 and V is TRBV27; 9 bases are a match to TRBD2. The CDR3 totals 14 residues. The V and J ends lost 8 bases and 6 bases, in that order; junction bases with no gene match: 8. Per the germline V gene, CDR1 is MNHEY and CDR2 is SMNVEV (reference sequence). CDR3 bases: TGTGCCAGCCGGGCTAGCGGGACGGTCAATGAGCAGTTCTTC. Protein: CASRASGTVNEQFF.